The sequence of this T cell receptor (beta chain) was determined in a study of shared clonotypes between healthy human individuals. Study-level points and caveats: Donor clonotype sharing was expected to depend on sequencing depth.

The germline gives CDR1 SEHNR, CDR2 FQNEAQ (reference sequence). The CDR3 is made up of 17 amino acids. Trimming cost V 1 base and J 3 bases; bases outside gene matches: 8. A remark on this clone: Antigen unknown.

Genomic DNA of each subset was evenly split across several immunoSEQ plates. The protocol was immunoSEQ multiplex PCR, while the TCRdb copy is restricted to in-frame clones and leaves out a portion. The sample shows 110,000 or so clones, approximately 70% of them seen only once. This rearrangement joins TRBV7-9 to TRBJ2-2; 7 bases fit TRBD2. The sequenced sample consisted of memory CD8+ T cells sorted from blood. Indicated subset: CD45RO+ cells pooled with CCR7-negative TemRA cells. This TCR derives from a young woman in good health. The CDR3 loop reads CASSLGPNGGDTGELFF. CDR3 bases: TGTGCCAGCAGCTTAGGCCCCAATGGGGGGGACACCGGGGAGCTGTTTTTT.